Below are 25 T cell receptor beta chains sequenced from a single sample in a study of cytomegalovirus exposure and HLA in healthy donors. The PCR used 60 Vbeta and 13 Jbeta primers. Assay: immunoSEQ multiplex PCR; the TCRdb copy retains only in-frame clones and omits some. This sample's table has some 140,000 clones. The sequencing input was PBMCs. The receptors were gathered from a woman in her 40s in good health and CMV-seronegative.

The CDR3 protein is CASSSLTGVGANVLTF. DNA for the CDR3: TGTGCCAGCAGTTCACTTACAGGGGTCGGGGCCAACGTCCTGACTTTC. V gene TRBV27 combines with J gene TRBJ2-6, with TRBD1 identical over 7 bases. V shed 4 bases, J shed 4 bases, and the junction held 7 bases outside the gene matches. The CDR3 is made up of 16 amino acids. Germline-derived CDR1 and CDR2 are MNHEY and SMNVEV (reference sequence).

In DNA form, the CDR3 reads TGCAGCGGCACATCAGGGGCAACGAACACTGAAGCTTTCTTT. This encodes CSGTSGATNTEAFF. The chain combines TRBV29-1 with TRBJ1-1, with a tentative D call TRBD1 (6 bases). Deletions cut 7 bases from V and 1 base from J, with 16 bases between. This CDR3 comprises 14 residues. CDR1 is SQVTM, CDR2 ANQGSEA, per germline.

The chain employs TRBV5-4 and TRBJ1-1; D might be TRBD1 (6 bases). This CDR3 region has 13 residues. Germline V gives CDR1 SGHNT, CDR2 YYREEE (reference sequence). V was clipped by 10 bases and J by 1 base, with 14 bases between them. In nucleotides, the CDR3 is TGTGCCTGTGGGGGGGCGCAGAACACTGAAGCTTTCTTT. Amino acid sequence: CACGGAQNTEAFF.

This chain links TRBV4-3 with TRBJ2-3, with a weak D call TRBD1 (7 bases). V lost 5 bases to trimming and J lost 1 base, with 13 bases between them. Per germline, CDR1 LGHNA and CDR2 YSLEER. CDR3 length: 15 residues. The CDR3 DNA reads as TGCGCCAGCAGCGACAGGGCTAGCGGCACAGATACGCAGTATTTT. Its protein product is CASSDRASGTDTQYF.

J is TRBJ1-1 and V is TRBV9; possible D gene TRBD1, 5 bases. CDR3 length equals 17 residues. V lost 3 bases to trimming and J lost 0 bases, with 18 bases between them. CDR1 SGDLS and CDR2 YYNGEE come from the germline V gene. The CDR3 sequence: CASSAGGSGVMNTEAFF. In DNA, the CDR3 is TGTGCCAGCAGCGCCGGGGGGTCGGGAGTTATGAACACTGAAGCTTTCTTT.

This chain connects TRBV5-5 to TRBJ1-4, with 8 bases fitting TRBD1. The V gene end was trimmed by 2 bases and the J gene end by 0 bases; junction bases not matched to a gene: 6. CDR1 and CDR2 (germline): SGHKS, YYEKEE (reference sequence). CDR3 length: 17 amino acids. In nucleotides, the CDR3 is TGTGCCAGCAGCTTCTCCGGGACAGGATCAACTAATGAAAAACTGTTTTTT. Protein product: CASSFSGTGSTNEKLFF.

The genes are TRBV5-4 and TRBJ2-3; 7 bases are a match to TRBD1. The CDR3 has 16 amino acids. The ends lost 4 bases at V and 3 bases at J; junction bases unmatched: 11. Germline V CDR1 and CDR2: SGHNT, YYREEE (reference sequence). The CDR3 DNA follows: TGTGCCAGCAGCCCACTGACAGGGTTTGCAACAGATACGCAGTATTTT. This gives the protein CASSPLTGFATDTQYF.

V gene TRBV4-1 combines with J gene TRBJ1-2; D call uncertain. V gave up 0 bases and J gave up 4 bases, with 12 bases separating them. The CDR3 consists of 15 residues. Per the germline V gene, CDR1 is MGHRA and CDR2 is YSYEKL. CDR3 DNA sequence: TGCGCCAGCAGCCAAGAAGTTCCGGGAAGCTATGGCTACACCTTC. It codes for CASSQEVPGSYGYTF.

The chain links TRBV9 to TRBJ2-1; 8 bases are a match to TRBD1. Per germline, CDR1 SGDLS and CDR2 YYNGEE. J gave up 2 bases and V 3 bases, and 10 bases lay outside the gene matches. The CDR3 runs to 17 residues. CDR3: CASSGEMDRVAYNEQFF. The CDR3 region has the DNA TGTGCCAGCAGCGGAGAAATGGACAGGGTCGCCTACAATGAGCAGTTCTTC.

The V gene is TRBV7-3, the J gene TRBJ2-3; the D gene is possibly TRBD2 (6 bases). The CDR3 loop spans 14 amino acids. The germline V and J ends were trimmed by 0 bases and 4 bases, with 8 bases remaining between them. Germline-derived CDR1 and CDR2 are SGHTA and FQGTGA. CDR3: CASSLTDYSDTQYF. CDR3 in DNA: TGTGCCAGCAGCTTAACGGACTACTCAGATACGCAGTATTTT. Combining the CDR3 with reference TRBV7-3 and TRBJ2-3 gives the whole variable domain GAGVSQTPSNKVTEKGKYVELRCDPISGHTALYWYRQSLGQGPEFLIYFQGTGAADDSGLPNDRFFAVRPEGSVSTLKIQRTERGDSAVYLCASSLTDYSDTQYFGPGTRLTVL.

This rearrangement joins TRBV21-1 to TRBJ2-1; the table's D call, TRBD2, was not checked against the DNA. TRBV21-1 corresponds to a pseudogene. The CDR3 covers 15 residues. The chain's CDR3 is CASSPRGRTSNEQFF. CDR3 DNA: TGTGCCAGCAGCCCTCGAGGCAGGACTAGCAATGAGCAGTTCTTC.

This chain joins TRBV7-2 and TRBJ1-5; no definite D call. The CDR3 is made up of 15 amino acids. Germline-derived CDR1 and CDR2 are SGHTA and FQGNSA. V was shortened by 1 base and J by 0 bases, with 7 bases between the two germline ends. The DNA of the CDR3 is TGTGCCAGCAGCTTAGAGCCCCCTAGCAATCAGCCCCAGCATTTT. This translates into CASSLEPPSNQPQHF.

The genes are TRBV18 and TRBJ1-1, with 9 positions matching TRBD1. The CDR3 has 16 amino acids. Looked up from germline, CDR1 is KGHSH and CDR2 is LQKENI. The V segment lost 3 bases and the J segment 3 bases; nucleotides outside the gene matches: 8. CDR3 loop: CASSPLGQGIHTEAFF. The CDR3 DNA sequence: TGTGCCAGCTCACCGTTAGGACAGGGGATTCACACTGAAGCTTTCTTT.

This chain connects TRBV6-5 to TRBJ2-1; tentatively, D is TRBD2 (6 bases). Germline V gene lookup returns CDR1 MNHEY and CDR2 SVGAGI. Trimming left V 5 bases short and J 7 bases short, with 15 bases between. The CDR3 is 14 residues long. The CDR3 coding sequence is TGTGCCAGCAGTCGGGACTCGCAGTGGAATGAGCAGTTCTTC. Residues: CASSRDSQWNEQFF.

The gene calls are TRBV6-5 and TRBJ1-6; D unresolved. Germline CDR1 and CDR2: MNHEY and SVGAGI. Trimming pared 6 bases from V and 10 bases from J, leaving 19 bases between. This CDR3 region has 15 residues. The CDR3: CASRLAGPTESPLHF. The CDR3 coding sequence is TGTGCCAGCAGACTAGCCGGGCCGACGGAGTCACCCCTCCACTTT.

V gene TRBV6-6 combines with J gene TRBJ1-2; D might be TRBD1 (6 bases). The CDR3 extends over 10 amino acids. V was clipped by 11 bases and J by 7 bases, with 11 bases between them. CDR1 is MNHNY and CDR2 is SVGAGI in the germline V gene (reference sequence). The CDR3 nucleotides are TGTGCCGCTGGGGGGGCTGGCTACACCTTC. Protein sequence: CAAGGAGYTF.

The chain recombines TRBV11-2 with TRBJ1-6; D call uncertain. The CDR3 sequence is 13 residues long. Germline-derived CDR1 and CDR2 are SGHAT and FQNNGV. V gave up 0 bases and J gave up 11 bases, with 8 bases separating them. The CDR3 spells CASSLDQSTPLHF. The CDR3 coding sequence is TGTGCCAGCAGCTTAGATCAAAGCACACCCCTCCACTTT.

This sequence joins TRBV7-2 and TRBJ2-3; maybe TRBD2 (7 bases). The CDR3 contains 14 residues. Between the trimmed V and J ends, which lost 7 bases and 1 base, there was a span of 12 bases. The germline gives CDR1 SGHTA, CDR2 FQGNSA. The CDR3 nucleotides read TGTGCCAGCACCCTAGGGGGGGGCACAGATACGCAGTATTTT. Residues: CASTLGGGTDTQYF.

The J gene is TRBJ2-4, the V gene TRBV19; maybe TRBD1 (6 bases). The CDR3 contains 14 residues. Deletions cut 7 bases from V and 4 bases from J, with 14 bases between. CDR1 LNHDA and CDR2 SQIVND come from the germline V gene (reference sequence). The CDR3 DNA follows: TGTGCCAGTACCCCCGGGACATTTAAAAACATTCAGTACTTC. It translates to CASTPGTFKNIQYF.

A word on this clone: An end of the junction differs from the germline gene, which may be a read error. The rearrangement joins TRBV7-7 to TRBJ2-5; TRBD2 agrees at 9 bases. The length of the CDR3 is 16 residues. Germline values: CDR1 SSHAT, CDR2 FNYEAQ (reference sequence). The CDR3 coding sequence is TGTGCTAGCAGCCTAGGAGTGGGCGGGGGGGCTGAGACCCAGTACTTC. Its translation is CASSLGVGGGAETQYF.

V and J are TRBV5-1 and TRBJ1-6, with TRBD1 as a possible D gene (5 bases). CDR1 SGHRS and CDR2 YFSETQ come from the germline V gene. This CDR3 is built from 15 residues. The V end was cut by 4 bases, the J end by 5 bases, with 13 bases between. The CDR3 is CASSGGGRDNSPLHF. DNA of the CDR3: TGCGCCAGCAGCGGGGGGGGAAGGGATAATTCACCCCTCCACTTT.

The chain combines TRBV11-1 with TRBJ1-2, with a weak D call TRBD1 (6 bases). This CDR3 contains 13 residues. Deletions cut 2 bases from V and 8 bases from J, with 12 bases between. CDR1 and CDR2 from the germline V gene are SGHAT and FQDESV (reference sequence). CDR3 residues: CASSLPTGLGYTF. In DNA form, the CDR3 reads TGTGCCAGCAGCTTACCAACAGGGCTGGGCTACACCTTC.

This clone registers medium-sized by frequency. This chain links TRBV10-2 with TRBJ1-5; TRBD1 is a possible D gene (6 bases). The CDR3 spans 15 residues. Germline V CDR1 and CDR2: WSHSY, SAAADI. The V and J ends lost 6 bases and 4 bases respectively, with 16 bases between them. In DNA, the CDR3 is TGCGCCAGCAGCCCAGGACAGCAGGGGAATCAGCCCCAGCATTTT. Amino acids: CASSPGQQGNQPQHF.

The chain combines TRBV7-3 with TRBJ2-3; TRBD2 matches at 10 bases. The CDR3 has 15 residues. J was trimmed by 1 base and V by 3 bases; bases with no gene match: 1. In germline, CDR1 is SGHTA, CDR2 FQGTGA. This CDR3 is CASSFLAGGTDTQYF. In nucleotides, the CDR3 is TGTGCCAGCAGCTTTCTAGCGGGGGGCACAGATACGCAGTATTTT.

The chain combines TRBV5-3 with TRBJ2-2, with D maybe TRBD2 (6 bases). TRBV5-3 qualifies as an ORF whose function is uncertain. The CDR3 extends over 10 amino acids. Trimming removed 7 bases at V and 8 bases at J, with 6 bases between. This chain's CDR3 is CARGGGELFF. The CDR3 nucleotides are TGTGCCAGAGGAGGGGGGGAGCTGTTTTTT.